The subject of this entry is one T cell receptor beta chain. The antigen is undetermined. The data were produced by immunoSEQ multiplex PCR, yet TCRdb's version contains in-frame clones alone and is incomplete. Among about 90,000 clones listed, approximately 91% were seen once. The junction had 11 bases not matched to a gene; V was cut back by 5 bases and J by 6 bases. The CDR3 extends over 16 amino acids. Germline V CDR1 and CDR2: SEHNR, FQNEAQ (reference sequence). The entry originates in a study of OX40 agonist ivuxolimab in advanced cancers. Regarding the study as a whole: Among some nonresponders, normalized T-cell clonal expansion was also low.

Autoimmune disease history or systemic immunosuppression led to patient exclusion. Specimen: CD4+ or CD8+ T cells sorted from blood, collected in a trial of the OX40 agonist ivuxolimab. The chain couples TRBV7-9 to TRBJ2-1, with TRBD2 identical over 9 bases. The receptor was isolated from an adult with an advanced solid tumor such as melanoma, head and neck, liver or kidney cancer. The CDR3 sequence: CASSQIAGEPSNEQFF. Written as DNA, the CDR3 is TGTGCCAGCAGCCAAATAGCGGGAGAGCCCTCCAATGAGCAGTTCTTC. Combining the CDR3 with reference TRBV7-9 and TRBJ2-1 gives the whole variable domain DTGVSQNPRHKITKRGQNVTFRCDPISEHNRLYWYRQTLGQGPEFLTYFQNEAQLEKSRLLSDRFSAERPKGSFSTLEIQRTEQGDSAMYLCASSQIAGEPSNEQFFGPGTRLTVL.